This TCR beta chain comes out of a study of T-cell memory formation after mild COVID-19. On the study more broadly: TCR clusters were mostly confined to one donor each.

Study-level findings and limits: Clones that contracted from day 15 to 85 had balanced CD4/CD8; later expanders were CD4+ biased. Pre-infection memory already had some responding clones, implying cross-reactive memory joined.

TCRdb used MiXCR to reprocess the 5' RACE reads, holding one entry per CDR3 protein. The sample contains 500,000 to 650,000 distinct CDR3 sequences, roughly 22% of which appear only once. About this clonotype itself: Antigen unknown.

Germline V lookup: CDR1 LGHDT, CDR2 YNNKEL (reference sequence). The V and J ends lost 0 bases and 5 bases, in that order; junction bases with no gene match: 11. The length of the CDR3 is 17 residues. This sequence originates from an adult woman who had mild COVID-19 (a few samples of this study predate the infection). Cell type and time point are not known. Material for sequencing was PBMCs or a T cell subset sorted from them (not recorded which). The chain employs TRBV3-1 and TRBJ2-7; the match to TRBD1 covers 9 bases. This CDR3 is CASSQDWRQGVSNEQYF. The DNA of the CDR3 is TGTGCCAGCAGCCAAGACTGGAGACAGGGGGTTTCCAACGAGCAGTACTTC.